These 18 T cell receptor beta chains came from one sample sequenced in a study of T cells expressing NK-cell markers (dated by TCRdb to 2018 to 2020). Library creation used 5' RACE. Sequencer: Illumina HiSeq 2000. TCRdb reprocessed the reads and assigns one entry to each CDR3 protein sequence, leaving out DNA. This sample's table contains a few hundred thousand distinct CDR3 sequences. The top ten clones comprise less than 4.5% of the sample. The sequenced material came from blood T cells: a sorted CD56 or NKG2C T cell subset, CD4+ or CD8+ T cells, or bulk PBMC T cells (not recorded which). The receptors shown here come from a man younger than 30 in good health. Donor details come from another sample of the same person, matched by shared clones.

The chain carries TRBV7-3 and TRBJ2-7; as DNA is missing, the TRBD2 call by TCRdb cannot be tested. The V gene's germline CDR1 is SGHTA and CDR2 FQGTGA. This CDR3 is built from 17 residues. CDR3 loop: CASSPGPGRQLFYEQYF.

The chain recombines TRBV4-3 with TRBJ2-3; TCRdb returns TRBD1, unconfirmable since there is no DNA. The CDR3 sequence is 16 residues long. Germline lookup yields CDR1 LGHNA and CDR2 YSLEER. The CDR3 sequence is CASSQGGAGFPDTQYF.

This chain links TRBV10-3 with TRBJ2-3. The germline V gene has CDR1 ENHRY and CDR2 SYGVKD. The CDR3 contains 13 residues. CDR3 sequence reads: CAISESDTDTQYF.

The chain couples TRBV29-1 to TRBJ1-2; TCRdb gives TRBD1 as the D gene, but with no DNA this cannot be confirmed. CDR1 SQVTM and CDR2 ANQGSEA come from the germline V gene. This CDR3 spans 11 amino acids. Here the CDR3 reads CSVDGGRGYTF. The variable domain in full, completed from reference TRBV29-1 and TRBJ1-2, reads SAVISQKPSRDICQRGTSLTIQCQVDSQVTMMFWYRQQPGQSLTLIATANQGSEATYESGFVIDKFPISRPNLTFSTLTVSNMSPEDSSIYLCSVDGGRGYTFGSGTRLTVV.

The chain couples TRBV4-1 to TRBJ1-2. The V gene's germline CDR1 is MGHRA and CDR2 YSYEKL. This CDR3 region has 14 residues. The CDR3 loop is CASSQVGRTYGYTF.

This CDR3 reads CASSPLGSHTDTQYF. V gene TRBV7-8 combines with J gene TRBJ2-3. Per the germline V gene, CDR1 is SGHVS and CDR2 is FQNEAQ. The CDR3 runs 15 residues.

This chain's CDR3 is CSAGGSGKALETQYF. V and J are TRBV29-1 and TRBJ2-5; TCRdb designates TRBD2, a call that cannot be tested without DNA. The V gene's germline CDR1 is SQVTM and CDR2 ANQGSEA. This CDR3 is built from 15 residues.

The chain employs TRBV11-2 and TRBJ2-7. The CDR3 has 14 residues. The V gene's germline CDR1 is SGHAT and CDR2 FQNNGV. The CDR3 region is CASSLVAAAYEQYF.

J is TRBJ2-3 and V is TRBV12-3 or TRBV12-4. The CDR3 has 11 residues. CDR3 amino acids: CASSSGDTQYF.

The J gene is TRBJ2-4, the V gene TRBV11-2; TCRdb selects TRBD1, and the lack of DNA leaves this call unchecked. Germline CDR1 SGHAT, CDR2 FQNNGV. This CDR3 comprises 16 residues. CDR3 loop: CASSPGGAIAKNIQYF.

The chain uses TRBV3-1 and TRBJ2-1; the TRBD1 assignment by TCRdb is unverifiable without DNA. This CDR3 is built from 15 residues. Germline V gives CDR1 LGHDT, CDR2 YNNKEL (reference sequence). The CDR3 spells CASNPQGGGHNEQFF.

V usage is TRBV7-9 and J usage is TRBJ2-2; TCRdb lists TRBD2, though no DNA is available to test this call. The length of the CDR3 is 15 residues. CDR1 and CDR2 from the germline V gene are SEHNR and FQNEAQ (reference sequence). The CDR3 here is CASSLKGPDTGELFF.

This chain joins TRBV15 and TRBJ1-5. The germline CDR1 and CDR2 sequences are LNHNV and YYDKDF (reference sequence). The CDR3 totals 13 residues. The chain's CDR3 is CATSRDSHQPQHF. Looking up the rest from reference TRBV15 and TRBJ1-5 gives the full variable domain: DAMVIQNPRYQVTQFGKPVTLSCSQTLNHNVMYWYQQKSSQAPKLLFHYYDKDFNNEADTPDNFQSRRPNTSFCFLDIRSPGLGDTAMYLCATSRDSHQPQHFGDGTRLSIL.

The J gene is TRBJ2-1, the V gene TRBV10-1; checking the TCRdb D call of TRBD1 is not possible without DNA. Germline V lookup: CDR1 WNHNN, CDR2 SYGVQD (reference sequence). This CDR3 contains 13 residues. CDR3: CASRGQGRGEQFF.

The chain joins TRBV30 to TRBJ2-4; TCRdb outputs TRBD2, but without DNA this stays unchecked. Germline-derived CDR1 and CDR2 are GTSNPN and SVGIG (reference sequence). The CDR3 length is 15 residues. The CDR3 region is CAWSVKLGLGNIQYF.

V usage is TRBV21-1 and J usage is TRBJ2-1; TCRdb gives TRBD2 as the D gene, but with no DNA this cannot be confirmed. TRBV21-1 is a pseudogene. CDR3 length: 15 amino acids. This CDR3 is CASSKDEREVQPQFF.

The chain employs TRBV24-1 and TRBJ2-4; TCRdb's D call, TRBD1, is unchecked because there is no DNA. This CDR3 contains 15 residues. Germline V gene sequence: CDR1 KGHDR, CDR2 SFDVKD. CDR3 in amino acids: CATSNGPGGRNIQYF.

CDR3 amino acids: CAWSVRRERQQFF. The genes are TRBV30 and TRBJ2-1. Looked up from germline, CDR1 is GTSNPN and CDR2 is SVGIG (reference sequence). There are 13 residues in the CDR3.